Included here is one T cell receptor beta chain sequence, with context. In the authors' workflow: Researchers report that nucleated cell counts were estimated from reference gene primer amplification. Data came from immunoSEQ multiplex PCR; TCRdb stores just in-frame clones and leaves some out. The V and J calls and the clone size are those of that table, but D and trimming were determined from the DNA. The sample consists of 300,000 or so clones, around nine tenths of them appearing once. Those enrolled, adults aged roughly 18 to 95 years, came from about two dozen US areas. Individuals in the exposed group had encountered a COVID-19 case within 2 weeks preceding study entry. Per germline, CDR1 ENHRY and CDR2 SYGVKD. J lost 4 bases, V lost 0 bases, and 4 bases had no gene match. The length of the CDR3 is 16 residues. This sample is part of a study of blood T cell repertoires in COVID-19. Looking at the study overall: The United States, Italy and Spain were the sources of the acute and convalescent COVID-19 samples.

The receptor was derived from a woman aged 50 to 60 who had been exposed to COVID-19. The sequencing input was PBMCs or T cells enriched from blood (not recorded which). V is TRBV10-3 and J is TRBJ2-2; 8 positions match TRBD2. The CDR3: CAISESRRGVTGELFF. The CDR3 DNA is TGTGCCATCAGTGAGTCGCGGCGGGGGGTCACCGGGGAGCTGTTTTTT.